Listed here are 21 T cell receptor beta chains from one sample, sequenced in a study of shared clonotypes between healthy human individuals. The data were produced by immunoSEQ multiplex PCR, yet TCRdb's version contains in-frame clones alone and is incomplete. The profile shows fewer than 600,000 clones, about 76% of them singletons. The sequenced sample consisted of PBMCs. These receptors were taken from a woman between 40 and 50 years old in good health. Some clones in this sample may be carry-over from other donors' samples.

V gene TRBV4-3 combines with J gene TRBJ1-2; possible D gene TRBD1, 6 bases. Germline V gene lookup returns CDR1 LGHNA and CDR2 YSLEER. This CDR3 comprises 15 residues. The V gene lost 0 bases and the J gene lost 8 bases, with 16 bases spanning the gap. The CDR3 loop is CASSQEATGTFGYTF. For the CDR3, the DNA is TGCGCCAGCAGCCAAGAAGCCACAGGGACCTTCGGCTACACCTTC.

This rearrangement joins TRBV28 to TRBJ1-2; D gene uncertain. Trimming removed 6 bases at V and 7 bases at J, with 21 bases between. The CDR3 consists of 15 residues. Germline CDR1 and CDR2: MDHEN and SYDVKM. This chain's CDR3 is CASSHGPLSSSGYTF. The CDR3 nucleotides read TGTGCCAGCAGCCATGGACCGCTATCCTCCTCTGGCTACACCTTC.

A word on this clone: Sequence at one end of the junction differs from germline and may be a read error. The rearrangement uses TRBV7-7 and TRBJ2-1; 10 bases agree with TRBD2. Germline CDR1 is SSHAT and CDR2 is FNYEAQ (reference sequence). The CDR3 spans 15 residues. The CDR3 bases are TGTGCTAGCAGCTCGGGACTAGCGCGGGAACATGAGCAGTTCTTC. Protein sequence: CASSSGLAREHEQFF.

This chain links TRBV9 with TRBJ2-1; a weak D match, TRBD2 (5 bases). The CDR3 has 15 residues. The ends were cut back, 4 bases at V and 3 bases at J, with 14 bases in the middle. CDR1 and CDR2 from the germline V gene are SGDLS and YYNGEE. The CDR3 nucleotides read TGTGCCAGCAGCACCGACCTCGGGAACTACAATGAGCAGTTCTTC. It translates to CASSTDLGNYNEQFF.

CDR3 amino acids: CASSPDRVYNEQFF. Here the CDR3 DNA reads TGTGCCAGCAGCCCGGACAGAGTCTACAATGAGCAGTTCTTC. This chain uses TRBV11-2 with TRBJ2-1; TRBD1 is a possible D gene (6 bases). The germline V and J ends were trimmed by 5 bases and 3 bases, with 11 bases remaining between them. Germline values: CDR1 SGHAT, CDR2 FQNNGV. The CDR3 totals 14 residues.

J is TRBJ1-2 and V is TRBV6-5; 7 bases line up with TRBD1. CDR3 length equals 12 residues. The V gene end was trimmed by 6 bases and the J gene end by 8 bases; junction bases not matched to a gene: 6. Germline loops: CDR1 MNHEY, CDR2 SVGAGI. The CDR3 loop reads CASSLDRLGYTF. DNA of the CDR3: TGTGCCAGCAGCTTGGACAGGTTGGGCTACACCTTC.

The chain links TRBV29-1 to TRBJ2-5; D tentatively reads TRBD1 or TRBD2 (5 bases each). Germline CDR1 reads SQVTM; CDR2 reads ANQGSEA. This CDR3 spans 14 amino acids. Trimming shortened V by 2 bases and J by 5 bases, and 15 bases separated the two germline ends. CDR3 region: CSVEWGRGRETQYF. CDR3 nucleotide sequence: TGCAGCGTTGAATGGGGACGGGGACGGGAGACCCAGTACTTC. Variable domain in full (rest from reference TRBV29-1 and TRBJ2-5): SAVISQKPSRDICQRGTSLTIQCQVDSQVTMMFWYRQQPGQSLTLIATANQGSEATYESGFVIDKFPISRPNLTFSTLTVSNMSPEDSSIYLCSVEWGRGRETQYFGPGTRLLVL.

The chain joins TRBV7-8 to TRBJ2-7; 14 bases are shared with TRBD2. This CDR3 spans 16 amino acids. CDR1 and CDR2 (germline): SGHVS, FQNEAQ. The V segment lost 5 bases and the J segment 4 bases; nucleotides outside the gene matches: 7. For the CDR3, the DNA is TGTGCCAGCAGCAAAGGACTAGCGGGAGGTGGTTACGAGCAGTACTTC. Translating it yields CASSKGLAGGGYEQYF.

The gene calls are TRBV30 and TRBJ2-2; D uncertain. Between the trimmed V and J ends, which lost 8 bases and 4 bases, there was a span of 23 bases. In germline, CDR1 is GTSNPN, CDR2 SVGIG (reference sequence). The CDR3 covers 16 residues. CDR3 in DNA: TGTGCCGCCGATAGGGTGGCTCGGCAGGTCACCGGGGAGCTGTTTTTT. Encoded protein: CAADRVARQVTGELFF.

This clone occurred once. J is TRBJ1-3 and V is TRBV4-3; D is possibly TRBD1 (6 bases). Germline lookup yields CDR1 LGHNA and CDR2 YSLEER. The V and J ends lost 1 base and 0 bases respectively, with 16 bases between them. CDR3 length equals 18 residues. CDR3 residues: CASSQGGQRATSGNTIYF. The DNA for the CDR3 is TGCGCCAGCAGCCAAGGAGGACAGAGAGCCACCTCTGGAAACACCATATATTTT.

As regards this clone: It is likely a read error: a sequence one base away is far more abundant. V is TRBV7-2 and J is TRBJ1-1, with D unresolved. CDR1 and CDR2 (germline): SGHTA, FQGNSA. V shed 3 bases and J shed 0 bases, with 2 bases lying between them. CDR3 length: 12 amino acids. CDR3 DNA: TGTGCCAGCAGCTTTATGAACACTGAAGCTTTCTTT. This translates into CASSFMNTEAFF.

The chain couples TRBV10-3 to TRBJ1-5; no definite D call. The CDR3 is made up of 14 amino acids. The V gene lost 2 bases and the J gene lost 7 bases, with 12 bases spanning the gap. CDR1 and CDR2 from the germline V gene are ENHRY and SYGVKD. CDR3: CAISERPAVQPQHF. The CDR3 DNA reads TGTGCCATCAGTGAGAGGCCAGCCGTCCAGCCCCAGCATTTT.

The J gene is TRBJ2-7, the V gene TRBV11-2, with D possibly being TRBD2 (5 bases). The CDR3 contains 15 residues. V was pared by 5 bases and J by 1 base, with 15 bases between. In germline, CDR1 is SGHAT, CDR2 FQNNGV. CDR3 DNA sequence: TGTGCCAGCAGCGCAAGGACTTACGGGTCCTACGAGCAGTACTTC. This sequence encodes CASSARTYGSYEQYF.

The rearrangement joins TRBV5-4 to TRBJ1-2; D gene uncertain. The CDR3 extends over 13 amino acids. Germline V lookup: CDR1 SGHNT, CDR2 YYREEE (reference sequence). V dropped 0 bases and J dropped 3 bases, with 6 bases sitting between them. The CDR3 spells CASSLDSDYGYTF. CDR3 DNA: TGTGCCAGCAGCTTGGACAGTGACTATGGCTACACCTTC.

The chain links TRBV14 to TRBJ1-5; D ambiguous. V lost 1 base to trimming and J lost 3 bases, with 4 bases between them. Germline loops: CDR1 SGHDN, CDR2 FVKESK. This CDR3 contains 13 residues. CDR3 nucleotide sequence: TGTGCCAGCAGCCAAGGGCCCAATCAGCCCCAGCATTTT. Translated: CASSQGPNQPQHF.

CDR3 sequence: CASSVTSFEQYF. CDR3 DNA sequence: TGTGCCAGCAGCGTGACTAGTTTCGAGCAGTACTTC. V usage is TRBV6-1 and J usage is TRBJ2-7, with D possibly TRBD2 on 6 matching bases. V was pared by 6 bases and J by 6 bases, with 12 bases between. The V gene's germline CDR1 is MNHNS and CDR2 SASEGT. The CDR3 totals 12 residues.

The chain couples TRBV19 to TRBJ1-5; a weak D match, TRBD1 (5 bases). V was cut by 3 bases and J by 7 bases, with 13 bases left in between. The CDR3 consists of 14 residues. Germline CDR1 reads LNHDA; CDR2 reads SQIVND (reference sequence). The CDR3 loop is CASSMRGPGQPQHF. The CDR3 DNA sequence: TGTGCCAGTAGTATGAGGGGCCCGGGGCAGCCCCAGCATTTT.

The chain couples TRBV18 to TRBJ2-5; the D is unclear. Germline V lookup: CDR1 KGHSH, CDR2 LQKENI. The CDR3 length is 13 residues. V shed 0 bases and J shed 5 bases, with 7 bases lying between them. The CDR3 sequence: CASSPPTRETQYF. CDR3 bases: TGTGCCAGCTCACCACCGACTCGGGAGACCCAGTACTTC.

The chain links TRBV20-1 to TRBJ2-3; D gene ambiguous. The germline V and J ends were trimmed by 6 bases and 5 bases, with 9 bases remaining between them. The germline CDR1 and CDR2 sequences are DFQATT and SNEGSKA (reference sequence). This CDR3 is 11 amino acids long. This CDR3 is CSATAKDTQYF. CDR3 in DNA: TGCAGTGCCACCGCGAAAGATACGCAGTATTTT.

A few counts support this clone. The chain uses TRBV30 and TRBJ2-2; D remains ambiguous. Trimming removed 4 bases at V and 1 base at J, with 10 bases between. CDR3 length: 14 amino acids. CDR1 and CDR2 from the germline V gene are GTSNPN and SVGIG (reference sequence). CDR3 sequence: CAWKVLGNTGELFF. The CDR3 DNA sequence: TGTGCCTGGAAGGTGCTAGGGAACACCGGGGAGCTGTTTTTT.

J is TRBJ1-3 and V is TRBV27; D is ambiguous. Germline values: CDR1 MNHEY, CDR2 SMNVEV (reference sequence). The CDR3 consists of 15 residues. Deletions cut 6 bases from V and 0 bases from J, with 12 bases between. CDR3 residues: CASREGLNSGNTIYF. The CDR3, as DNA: TGTGCCAGCAGAGAAGGACTGAACTCTGGAAACACCATATATTTT.